This entry concerns a single T cell receptor (beta chain). As originally analysed: It was from reference gene primer amplification that nucleated cell counts were estimated. Using immunoSEQ multiplex PCR, the repertoire was profiled, and TCRdb retains in-frame clones only, with some absent. From that table come the V and J calls and clone size; the DNA was used to work out D and trimming. This sample has 70,000 or so clones, with over 75% found just once. The data originate from a study of blood T cell repertoires in COVID-19. Across the study: The United States, Italy and Spain were the sources of the acute and convalescent COVID-19 samples. The cDNA or gDNA used as material had been derived from T cells, B-cell-depleted T cells, or PBMCs.

This CDR3 contains 15 residues. The germline V gene has CDR1 MGHDK and CDR2 SYGVNS. The V gene lost 3 bases and the J gene lost 6 bases, with 14 bases spanning the gap. J is TRBJ1-4 and V is TRBV25-1; tentative D call: TRBD1 (6 bases). The material sequenced was peripheral blood. This sequence was found in a man older than 75 with acute or convalescent COVID-19. The CDR3 here is CASSEGAGEYEKLFF. CDR3 DNA: TGTGCCAGCAGTGAGGGGGCCGGGGAATATGAAAAACTGTTTTTT.